This entry lists 27 T cell receptor beta chains sequenced from one sample in a study of blood T cell repertoires in COVID-19. Repertoires were generated with immunoSEQ multiplex PCR, while TCRdb's copy carries only in-frame clones and drops some. The repertoire has approximately 400,000 clones, over 65% of them found once; the top ten carry under 1.2%. The sample was peripheral blood. The receptors come from a human donor with acute or convalescent COVID-19. The donor label of this sample is uncertain.

V usage is TRBV6-5 and J usage is TRBJ2-2, with D unclear. Trimming shortened V by 7 bases and J by 6 bases, and 12 bases separated the two germline ends. CDR3 length: 13 residues. Per the germline V gene, CDR1 is MNHEY and CDR2 is SVGAGI. For the CDR3, the DNA is TGTGCCAGCACCCGAGAGGTGTCCGGGGAGCTGTTTTTT. This gives the protein CASTREVSGELFF.

This clone was observed a handful of times. The J gene is TRBJ2-1, the V gene TRBV5-4; a possible D gene is TRBD2 (5 bases). The CDR3 sequence is 13 residues long. Germline V gene lookup returns CDR1 SGHNT and CDR2 YYREEE (reference sequence). Trimming removed 0 bases from V and 14 bases from J, with 15 bases in between. CDR3 in DNA: TGTGCCAGCAGCTTGGCTCCAGTAGACTACGAGTTCTTC. Its protein product is CASSLAPVDYEFF.

This chain links TRBV18 with TRBJ2-7; D is unresolved. V gave up 1 base and J gave up 0 bases, with 10 bases separating them. This CDR3 spans 15 amino acids. Germline-derived CDR1 and CDR2 are KGHSH and LQKENI. The CDR3 sequence: CASSPRAGGSYEQYF. The DNA of the CDR3 is TGTGCCAGCTCACCACGGGCAGGTGGCTCCTACGAGCAGTACTTC.

This clone was detected only a few times. The rearrangement links TRBV6-5 to TRBJ1-6, with D unresolved. V lost 8 bases to trimming and J lost 0 bases, with 11 bases between them. The CDR3 is 15 residues long. The V gene's germline CDR1 is MNHEY and CDR2 SVGAGI. The CDR3 DNA follows: TGTGCCAGCGGCGGCCTGAGCTCCTATAATTCACCCCTCCACTTT. This gives the protein CASGGLSSYNSPLHF.

The chain recombines TRBV30 with TRBJ2-1; 10 nucleotides agree with TRBD1. Per the germline V gene, CDR1 is GTSNPN and CDR2 is SVGIG (reference sequence). The CDR3 loop spans 18 amino acids. V lost 0 bases, J lost 9 bases, and 17 bases stayed unmatched. As DNA, the CDR3 is TGTGCCTGGAGTGTACTTAGAAAAAGGGGACAGGGGAGAGGTGAGCAGTTCTTC. Protein product: CAWSVLRKRGQGRGEQFF.

The rearrangement uses TRBV3-1 (or the pseudogene TRBV3-2) and TRBJ2-7, with D unresolved. Trimming removed 2 bases from V and 3 bases from J, with 8 bases in between. The CDR3 has 13 residues. Germline V CDR1 and CDR2: LGHDT, YNNKEL (reference sequence). The CDR3 DNA sequence: TGTGCCAGCAGCCAAAGCCCCGGCTACGAGCAGTACTTC. Its translation is CASSQSPGYEQYF.

The chain carries TRBV29-1 and TRBJ2-2; D is unresolved. CDR1 SQVTM and CDR2 ANQGSEA come from the germline V gene. CDR3 length: 11 amino acids. The V end lost 7 bases, the J end lost 2 bases, and 5 bases lay between the germline ends. The CDR3 spells CSARNTGELFF. The CDR3, as DNA: TGCAGCGCCAGAAACACCGGGGAGCTGTTTTTT.

In DNA, the CDR3 is TGCGCCAGCAGCCAAGTGCGAAATTGGAATGAGCAGTTCTTC. Residues: CASSQVRNWNEQFF. The chain carries TRBV4-1 and TRBJ2-1; D uncertain. Germline assignment: CDR1 MGHRA and CDR2 YSYEKL. V was cut by 1 base and J by 7 bases, with 11 bases left in between. This CDR3 spans 14 amino acids.

The chain employs TRBV7-9 and TRBJ1-4; D might be TRBD1 (6 bases). Trimming pared 0 bases from V and 6 bases from J, leaving 17 bases between. This CDR3 has 17 residues. CDR1 SEHNR and CDR2 FQNEAQ come from the germline V gene (reference sequence). The CDR3 coding sequence is TGTGCCAGCAGCTTAGCGACCACCAGGGAGGGGGATGAAAAACTGTTTTTT. It is translated as CASSLATTREGDEKLFF. The full variable domain, with the rest looked up from reference TRBV7-9 and TRBJ1-4, is DTGVSQNPRHKITKRGQNVTFRCDPISEHNRLYWYRQTLGQGPEFLTYFQNEAQLEKSRLLSDRFSAERPKGSFSTLEIQRTEQGDSAMYLCASSLATTREGDEKLFFGSGTQLSVL.

The chain joins TRBV3-1 (or the pseudogene TRBV3-2) to TRBJ2-1; TRBD2 agrees at 10 bases. CDR1 LGHDT and CDR2 YNNKEL come from the germline V gene (reference sequence). V dropped 5 bases and J dropped 8; count of bases not matched to a gene: 12. There are 16 residues in the CDR3. CDR3 nucleotide sequence: TGTGCCAGCAGCGGAGGGTTAGCGGGGGGTGGGCATGAGCAGTTCTTC. Its translation is CASSGGLAGGGHEQFF.

This chain links TRBV6-5 with TRBJ2-1; 9 bases fit TRBD2. CDR3 length: 14 residues. Germline V gene lookup returns CDR1 MNHEY and CDR2 SVGAGI. The V and J ends lost 10 bases and 7 bases, in that order; junction bases with no gene match: 11. The CDR3 reads CATTKGGGGNEQFF. Here the CDR3 DNA reads TGTGCCACCACCAAAGGCGGGGGGGGGAATGAGCAGTTCTTC.

This CDR3 reads CASSRDRNQPQHF. In nucleotides, the CDR3 is TGTGCCAGTAGCCGGGACAGAAATCAGCCCCAGCATTTT. V usage is TRBV19 and J usage is TRBJ1-5; 7 nucleotides align to TRBD1. The CDR3 contains 13 residues. V lost 6 bases to trimming and J lost 4 bases; unmatched junction nucleotides: 3. Germline V lookup: CDR1 LNHDA, CDR2 SQIVND (reference sequence).

The genes are TRBV5-1 and TRBJ2-4; TRBD1 matches 7 bases. Unmatched junction bases numbered 4, after V lost 4 bases and J lost 0 bases. The CDR3 sequence is 15 residues long. Germline CDR1 SGHRS, CDR2 YFSETQ. This CDR3 reads CASSVGTVAKNIQYF. CDR3 coding DNA: TGCGCCAGCAGCGTCGGGACAGTAGCCAAAAACATTCAGTACTTC. Together with reference TRBV5-1 and TRBJ2-4, the CDR3 gives the full variable domain: KAGVTQTPRYLIKTRGQQVTLSCSPISGHRSVSWYQQTPGQGLQFLFEYFSETQRNKGNFPGRFSGRQFSNSRSEMNVSTLELGDSALYLCASSVGTVAKNIQYFGAGTRLSVL.

The chain carries TRBV30 and TRBJ2-1, with D maybe TRBD2 (6 bases). In germline, CDR1 is GTSNPN, CDR2 SVGIG (reference sequence). The CDR3 loop spans 13 amino acids. V was shortened by 2 bases and J by 14 bases, with 19 bases between the two germline ends. The CDR3 protein is CAWSLTGRTEEFF. The CDR3 DNA follows: TGTGCCTGGAGTCTGACCGGGAGAACGGAGGAGTTCTTC.

This chain connects TRBV27 to TRBJ2-7, with TRBD1 as a possible D gene (5 bases). Trimming cost V 5 bases and J 1 base, with 18 bases left between them. The CDR3 is 16 residues long. The germline CDR1 and CDR2 sequences are MNHEY and SMNVEV (reference sequence). The CDR3 loop is CASSPPSTEPSYEQYF. In DNA form, the CDR3 reads TGTGCCAGCAGTCCCCCCTCGACAGAGCCATCCTACGAGCAGTACTTC.

The chain uses TRBV19 and TRBJ1-4, with a tentative D call TRBD1 (5 bases). The CDR3 is 12 amino acids. Trimming removed 4 bases at V and 8 bases at J, with 8 bases between. CDR1 is LNHDA, CDR2 SQIVND, per germline (reference sequence). For the CDR3, the DNA is TGTGCCAGTAGTACCTGGGGCGAAAAACTGTTTTTT. This encodes CASSTWGEKLFF. Full variable domain (outside the CDR3, taken from reference TRBV19 and TRBJ1-4): DGGITQSPKYLFRKEGQNVTLSCEQNLNHDAMYWYRQDPGQGLRLIYYSQIVNDFQKGDIAEGYSVSREKKESFPLTVTSAQKNPTAFYLCASSTWGEKLFFGSGTQLSVL.

The genes are TRBV7-6 and TRBJ2-7; TRBD1 matches at 9 bases. J lost 5 bases, V lost 4 bases, and 0 bases had no gene match. The CDR3 extends over 12 amino acids. Germline-derived CDR1 and CDR2 are SGHVS and FNYEAQ. As DNA, the CDR3 is TGTGCCAGCAGCTGGACAGGGGACGAGCAGTACTTC. This gives the protein CASSWTGDEQYF.

This chain uses TRBV5-1 with TRBJ1-1; D is undetermined. The germline V gene encodes CDR1 SGHRS and CDR2 YFSETQ. Trimming shortened V by 3 bases and J by 8 bases, and 17 bases separated the two germline ends. This CDR3 region has 14 residues. The CDR3 is CASSSTAGLREAFF. CDR3 in DNA: TGCGCCAGCAGCTCGACCGCCGGGTTGAGAGAAGCTTTCTTT.

The chain has TRBV3-1 (or the pseudogene TRBV3-2) and TRBJ2-1, with 11 bases aligning to TRBD2. The V gene end was trimmed by 0 bases and the J gene end by 8 bases; junction bases not matched to a gene: 6. This CDR3 has 16 residues. Germline V gives CDR1 LGHDT, CDR2 YNNKEL (reference sequence). The CDR3 spells CASSQDRLAGRDEQFF. The CDR3 region has the DNA TGTGCCAGCAGCCAAGACAGACTAGCGGGACGGGATGAGCAGTTCTTC.

This chain joins TRBV28 and TRBJ2-3, with D possibly matching TRBD2 (6 bases). The ends were cut back, 3 bases at V and 4 bases at J, with 20 bases in the middle. Germline CDR1 MDHEN, CDR2 SYDVKM. The CDR3 runs 17 residues. CDR3 in DNA: TGTGCCAGCAGTTTTAGGGGCGGGCGGAGGGGAGCAGATACGCAGTATTTT. Protein: CASSFRGGRRGADTQYF. Drawing the rest from reference TRBV28 and TRBJ2-3, the complete variable domain is DVKVTQSSRYLVKRTGEKVFLECVQDMDHENMFWYRQDPGLGLRLIYFSYDVKMKEKGDIPEGYSVSREKKERFSLILESASTNQTSMYLCASSFRGGRRGADTQYFGPGTRLTVL.

The genes are TRBV9 and TRBJ2-7, with 11 bases fitting TRBD1. Germline CDR1 is SGDLS and CDR2 is YYNGEE. There are 15 residues in the CDR3. J lost 5 bases, V lost 2 bases, and 6 bases had no gene match. The CDR3 sequence: CASSVPGQGGHEQYF. The CDR3 coding sequence is TGTGCCAGCAGCGTCCCGGGACAGGGGGGCCACGAGCAGTACTTC. The full variable domain, with the rest looked up from reference TRBV9 and TRBJ2-7, is DSGVTQTPKHLITATGQRVTLRCSPRSGDLSVYWYQQSLDQGLQFLIQYYNGEERAKGNILERFSAQQFPDLHSELNLSSLELGDSALYFCASSVPGQGGHEQYFGPGTRLTVT.

This clone was detected only a few times. The genes are TRBV5-4 and TRBJ2-1; 13 bases agree with TRBD2. The CDR3 spans 17 residues. Trimming removed 2 bases from V and 7 bases from J; junction bases left unmatched: 9. In germline, CDR1 is SGHNT, CDR2 YYREEE (reference sequence). The CDR3 DNA reads TGTGCCAGCAGCTTACGGACTAGCGGGAGTGGTGAGAATGAGCAGTTCTTC. It codes for CASSLRTSGSGENEQFF.

V usage is TRBV4-1 and J usage is TRBJ1-6; D is uncertain. Trimming took off 4 bases at V and 4 bases at J, with 5 bases between the two ends. Germline values: CDR1 MGHRA, CDR2 YSYEKL. The CDR3 sequence is 13 residues long. CDR3 sequence (DNA): TGCGCCAGCAGCCGGCAGTATAATTCACCCCTCCACTTT. Protein: CASSRQYNSPLHF.

The chain carries TRBV12-5 and TRBJ2-1; tentatively, D is TRBD2 (6 bases). This CDR3 has 16 residues. V was trimmed by 1 base and J by 8 bases, leaving 18 bases between them. Germline CDR1 is LGHNT and CDR2 is FRNRAP. The CDR3 sequence: CASGLDTSPPYDEQFF. For the CDR3, the DNA is TGTGCTAGTGGTTTGGATACTAGCCCCCCATACGATGAGCAGTTCTTC.

This clone was seen more than once but under ten times. The chain carries TRBV5-1 and TRBJ1-1; a weak D match, TRBD1 (6 bases). Per the germline V gene, CDR1 is SGHRS and CDR2 is YFSETQ. Trimming pared 2 bases from V and 6 bases from J, leaving 20 bases between. This CDR3 region has 16 residues. This CDR3 is CASSFDRPRGEAEAFF. The CDR3, as DNA: TGCGCCAGCAGCTTTGACAGGCCTCGGGGGGAAGCTGAAGCTTTCTTT.

This chain links TRBV6-2 or TRBV6-3 with TRBJ1-1, with D unclear. Trimming took off 4 bases at V and 4 bases at J, with 13 bases between the two ends. The germline gives CDR1 MNHEY, CDR2 SVGEGT. This CDR3 has 14 amino acids. Here the CDR3 DNA reads TGTGCCAGCAGTTTAGATAGTCCCCTCACTGAAGCTTTCTTT. This sequence encodes CASSLDSPLTEAFF.

V and J are TRBV28 and TRBJ2-1; D not certain. This CDR3 is built from 15 residues. The V and J ends lost 4 bases and 13 bases respectively, with 23 bases between them. Germline CDR1 MDHEN, CDR2 SYDVKM. CDR3: CASSSPTRPPLSQFF. For the CDR3, the DNA is TGTGCCAGCAGTTCCCCTACCAGGCCACCCCTAAGCCAGTTCTTC.